This section outlines one T cell receptor (beta chain) sequence together with its context. The sample comes from a study of CD8 T cells in ankylosing spondylitis. TCRdb re-called the 5' RACE reads with MiXCR, one entry per CDR3 protein. Of 150,000 to 200,000 distinct CDR3 sequences in the sample, 15% to 20% are singletons; the top ten hold 4.3%. CDR1 and CDR2 (germline): ENHRY, SYGVKD. CDR3 length equals 18 residues. The V and J ends lost 4 bases and 7 bases, in that order; junction bases with no gene match: 10. The sequencing input was blood, either unsorted or a sorted T cell fraction (not recorded which). The rearrangement joins TRBV10-3 to TRBJ2-1; the match to TRBD2 covers 16 bases. This receptor was identified in a male donor aged 10 to 30 with ankylosing spondylitis or in good health (not recorded which). CDR3 residues: CAISALGLAGGPRNEQFF. The CDR3 DNA follows: TGTGCCATCAGTGCCCTGGGACTAGCGGGAGGGCCGCGGAATGAGCAGTTCTTC.